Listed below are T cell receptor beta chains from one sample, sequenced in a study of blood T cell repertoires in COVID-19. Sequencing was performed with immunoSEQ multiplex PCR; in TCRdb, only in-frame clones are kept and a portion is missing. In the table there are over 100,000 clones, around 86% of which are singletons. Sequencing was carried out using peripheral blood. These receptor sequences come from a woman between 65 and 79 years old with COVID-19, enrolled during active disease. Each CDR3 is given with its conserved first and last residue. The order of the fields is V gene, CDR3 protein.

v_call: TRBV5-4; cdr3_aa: CASSYTQGARINNEQFF
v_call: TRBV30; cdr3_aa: CAWTGQQRSPLHF
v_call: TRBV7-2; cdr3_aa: CASSLDRAHSNQPQHF
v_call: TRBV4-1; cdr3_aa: CASSQRGHQSSYEQYF
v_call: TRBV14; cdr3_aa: CASSHPEVTLLNTEAFF
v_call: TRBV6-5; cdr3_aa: CASEDRAGNTIYF
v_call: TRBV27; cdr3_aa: CASSLAGGSWETQYF
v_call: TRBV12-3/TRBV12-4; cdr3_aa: CASSFRLPEAFF
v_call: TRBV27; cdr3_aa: CASSWTTGSEAFF
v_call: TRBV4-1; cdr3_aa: CASSQDQGLGTEAFF
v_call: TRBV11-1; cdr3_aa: CASSARQGTEAFF
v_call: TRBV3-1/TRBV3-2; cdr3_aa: CASSQGEGGYTF
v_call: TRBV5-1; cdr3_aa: CASSFWTSGGEQYF
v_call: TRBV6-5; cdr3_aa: CASSPGTSDYEQYF
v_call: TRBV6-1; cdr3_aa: CASSEEMRSPLHF
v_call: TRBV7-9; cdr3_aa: CASSPPGLAVTDTQYF
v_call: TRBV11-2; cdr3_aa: CASSLSLGTGAEKLFF
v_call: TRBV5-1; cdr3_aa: CASSLVGFTSGQETQYF
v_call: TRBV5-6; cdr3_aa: CASSLGPHRVGNEQFF